Presented here are 25 T cell receptor beta chains from one specimen sequenced in a study of cytomegalovirus exposure and HLA in healthy donors. The study ran its PCR with 60 Vbeta and 13 Jbeta primers. Using immunoSEQ multiplex PCR, the repertoire was profiled, and TCRdb retains in-frame clones only, with some absent. The sample shows roughly 66,000 clones, around three quarters of them seen only once. Sequenced input: PBMCs. These receptors all stem from a man between 18 and 29 years old in good health and CMV-seropositive.

This chain links TRBV5-4 with TRBJ2-7; 9 nucleotides agree with TRBD1. From germline, CDR1 is SGHNT and CDR2 YYREEE (reference sequence). This CDR3 spans 15 amino acids. Germline trimming cut 3 bases from V and 2 bases from J; bases unmatched to any gene: 6. The CDR3 loop reads CASSWPDRGTYEQYF. DNA for the CDR3: TGTGCCAGCAGCTGGCCGGACAGGGGAACCTACGAGCAGTACTTC.

The chain carries TRBV2 and TRBJ1-5; 7 nucleotides line up with TRBD1. CDR3 length: 14 residues. J lost 0 bases, V lost 8 bases, and 4 bases had no gene match. In germline, CDR1 is SNHLY, CDR2 FYNNEI. Here the CDR3 DNA reads TGTGCCAGCGGGGACAGATATAGCAATCAGCCCCAGCATTTT. As protein: CASGDRYSNQPQHF.

The V call is TRBV5-4, the J call TRBJ2-7, with 7 bases fitting TRBD2. Losses at the gene ends were 0 bases for V and 0 bases for J; bases not matched to a gene: 3. The CDR3 spans 15 residues. Germline CDR1 reads SGHNT; CDR2 reads YYREEE (reference sequence). The CDR3 bases are TGTGCCAGCAGCTTGGGCGGGGGAGTCTCCTACGAGCAGTACTTC. Amino acid sequence: CASSLGGGVSYEQYF.

This sequence joins TRBV7-6 and TRBJ2-7; 7 nucleotides agree with TRBD2. The V segment lost 11 bases and the J segment 3 bases; nucleotides outside the gene matches: 7. Germline-derived CDR1 and CDR2 are SGHVS and FNYEAQ. This CDR3 is built from 12 residues. CDR3 region: CAVGGVGYEQYF. CDR3 nucleotide sequence: TGTGCCGTGGGAGGGGTGGGCTACGAGCAGTACTTC.

V gene TRBV10-3 combines with J gene TRBJ2-3; 16 nucleotides align to TRBD2. V trimming: 6 bases; J trimming: 4 bases; junction bases outside the gene matches: 10. The CDR3 loop spans 18 amino acids. In germline, CDR1 is ENHRY, CDR2 SYGVKD. In nucleotides, the CDR3 is TGTGCCATCAGATTACCGGGACTAGCGGGGGGGCGGCCAGATACGCAGTATTTT. Translated: CAIRLPGLAGGRPDTQYF.

The CDR3 sequence: CAISILAGTDTQYF. In DNA, the CDR3 is TGTGCCATCAGTATACTAGCGGGCACAGATACGCAGTATTTT. The chain links TRBV10-3 to TRBJ2-3; 8 nucleotides align to TRBD2. This CDR3 spans 14 amino acids. Germline V gene data show CDR1 as ENHRY and CDR2 as SYGVKD. With 5 bases clipped from V and 1 base from J, the junction kept 2 bases outside the gene matches.

The chain links TRBV10-2 to TRBJ2-2; D not certain. Trimming cost V 7 bases and J 6 bases, with 9 bases left between them. This CDR3 is built from 12 residues. Germline lookup yields CDR1 WSHSY and CDR2 SAAADI. The CDR3, as DNA: TGCGCCAGCACAGGCCCCTCCGGGGAGCTGTTTTTT. Translation gives CASTGPSGELFF.

V and J are TRBV5-4 and TRBJ1-1, with 11 bases fitting TRBD1. This CDR3 contains 17 residues. The V gene's germline CDR1 is SGHNT and CDR2 YYREEE (reference sequence). The trim removed 3 bases at V and 3 bases at J, leaving 10 bases unmatched. Written as DNA, the CDR3 is TGTGCCAGCAGCTCTCCGGGACAGGGGGAACGGGACACTGAAGCTTTCTTT. This translates into CASSSPGQGERDTEAFF.

This CDR3 reads CASRAGTGNQPQHF. The CDR3 nucleotides are TGTGCCAGCAGGGCCGGGACAGGCAATCAGCCCCAGCATTTT. The chain uses TRBV27 and TRBJ1-5; 7 bases agree with TRBD1. The CDR3 consists of 14 residues. V shed 6 bases and J 2 bases; nucleotides not matched to a gene: 4. Looked up from germline, CDR1 is MNHEY and CDR2 is SMNVEV (reference sequence).

This clone was seen a few times. This chain connects TRBV5-4 to TRBJ2-1; TRBD2 agrees at 14 bases. Germline assignment: CDR1 SGHNT and CDR2 YYREEE (reference sequence). The CDR3 extends over 16 amino acids. Losses at the gene ends were 2 bases for V and 8 bases for J; bases not matched to a gene: 6. CDR3 residues: CASSFPPGLAGDEQFF. In DNA, the CDR3 is TGTGCCAGCAGCTTCCCTCCGGGACTAGCGGGAGATGAGCAGTTCTTC.

This clone occurred once. This chain links TRBV5-1 with TRBJ1-2; 8 bases match TRBD1. V lost 4 bases and J lost 4; bases outside the gene matches: 6. CDR1 and CDR2 from the germline V gene are SGHRS and YFSETQ. The CDR3 covers 14 residues. In DNA, the CDR3 is TGCGCCAGCAGCGCCCAGACAGGGGCCTATGGCTACACCTTC. It specifies CASSAQTGAYGYTF.

This clone was detected a few times. The V gene is TRBV10-3, the J gene TRBJ1-1, with a weak D call TRBD1 (5 bases). Germline V gives CDR1 ENHRY, CDR2 SYGVKD. V lost 5 bases to trimming and J lost 1 base, with 8 bases between them. This CDR3 spans 13 amino acids. The CDR3 region is CAISSQGNTEAFF. The CDR3, as DNA: TGTGCCATCAGTTCTCAGGGGAACACTGAAGCTTTCTTT.

V gene TRBV29-1 combines with J gene TRBJ1-2; D gene ambiguous. The germline V gene encodes CDR1 SQVTM and CDR2 ANQGSEA. Trimming shortened V by 1 base and J by 4 bases, and 10 bases separated the two germline ends. CDR3 size: 13 residues. CDR3 loop: CSVEGGVGYGYTF. CDR3 in DNA: TGCAGCGTTGAAGGGGGAGTCGGCTATGGCTACACCTTC.

This clone was seen a few times. Compared with germline, one end of the junction differs, possibly owing to a read error. At the DNA level, this CDR3 is encoded by other sequences in the same sample as well. This rearrangement joins TRBV6-5 to TRBJ1-1, with D unclear. CDR1 and CDR2 from the germline V gene are MNHEY and SVGAGI. This CDR3 has 12 residues. CDR3 region: CASSYDRGEAFF. CDR3 DNA: TGCGCCAGCAGTTACGATAGAGGGGAAGCTTTCTTT.

The rearrangement links TRBV5-4 to TRBJ2-5, with no clear D. The CDR3 runs 15 residues. Per the germline V gene, CDR1 is SGHNT and CDR2 is YYREEE (reference sequence). Trimming shortened V by 0 bases and J by 3 bases, and 12 bases separated the two germline ends. This CDR3 reads CASSLASQAEETQYF. In nucleotides, the CDR3 is TGTGCCAGCAGCTTGGCGAGCCAAGCCGAAGAGACCCAGTACTTC.

The CDR3 spells CASGDLAGTDTQYF. The CDR3, as DNA: TGTGCCAGCGGAGATCTAGCCGGCACAGATACGCAGTATTTT. The V and J genes are TRBV9 and TRBJ2-3, with D tentatively TRBD2 (5 bases). V was clipped by 7 bases and J by 1 base, with 13 bases between them. The length of the CDR3 is 14 residues. Germline V CDR1 and CDR2: SGDLS, YYNGEE.

This clone was found once. The chain employs TRBV6-4 and TRBJ1-5; the D is unclear. V was clipped by 0 bases and J by 3 bases, with 12 bases between them. The V gene's germline CDR1 is MRHNA and CDR2 SNTAGT. CDR3 length: 16 amino acids. Here the CDR3 DNA reads TGTGCCAGCAGTGACTCACCCGCTTGGCTCAATCAGCCCCAGCATTTT. This gives the protein CASSDSPAWLNQPQHF.

This clone was detected once. The chain recombines TRBV20-1 with TRBJ2-1; D gene uncertain. CDR1 and CDR2 (germline): DFQATT, SNEGSKA (reference sequence). The V end lost 6 bases, the J end lost 8 bases, and 11 bases lay between the germline ends. The CDR3 spans 11 residues. The CDR3 sequence: CSARPAHEQFF. Here the CDR3 DNA reads TGCAGTGCGAGGCCGGCCCATGAGCAGTTCTTC.

The V and J genes are TRBV4-1 and TRBJ2-7; D remains unclear. Trimming shortened V by 4 bases and J by 3 bases, and 10 bases separated the two germline ends. Germline assignment: CDR1 MGHRA and CDR2 YSYEKL. The CDR3 covers 13 residues. The CDR3 nucleotides are TGCGCCAGCAGCCCCGGTATTAACTACGAGCAGTACTTC. Its protein product is CASSPGINYEQYF.

The chain employs TRBV15 and TRBJ1-5; D is unresolved. V lost 3 bases and J lost 5, with 8 bases in between. This CDR3 is built from 13 residues. Germline V gene data show CDR1 as LNHNV and CDR2 as YYDKDF (reference sequence). CDR3 nucleotides: TGTGCCACCAGCAGGCGGAGGGATCAGCCCCAGCATTTT. This gives the protein CATSRRRDQPQHF.

V usage is TRBV29-1 and J usage is TRBJ1-1; D remains unclear. From germline, CDR1 is SQVTM and CDR2 ANQGSEA. This CDR3 region has 11 residues. Trimming took off 2 bases at V and 3 bases at J, with 4 bases between the two ends. In DNA, the CDR3 is TGCAGCGTTGAATCTGACACTGAAGCTTTCTTT. Protein product: CSVESDTEAFF.

The chain links TRBV25-1 to TRBJ1-2; TRBD1 might be the D (6 bases). This CDR3 is built from 15 residues. Trimming left V 5 bases short and J 1 base short, with 14 bases between. Looked up from germline, CDR1 is MGHDK and CDR2 is SYGVNS. CDR3 DNA sequence: TGTGCCAGCAGTCCCCCGGGACACCTTAACTATGGCTACACCTTC. It yields the protein CASSPPGHLNYGYTF.

This clone was observed a handful of times. V gene TRBV6-1 combines with J gene TRBJ2-1, with D perhaps TRBD2 (6 bases). This CDR3 contains 15 residues. The V end lost 8 bases, the J end lost 7 bases, and 21 bases lay between the germline ends. CDR1 and CDR2 from the germline V gene are MNHNS and SASEGT. This chain's CDR3 is CASLPPSAGRNEQFF. CDR3 bases: TGTGCCAGCCTACCACCTAGCGCTGGGAGGAATGAGCAGTTCTTC.

The chain has TRBV29-1 and TRBJ2-1, with D possibly matching TRBD2 (7 bases). The CDR3 totals 12 residues. Deletions cut 7 bases from V and 9 bases from J, with 16 bases between. Germline V gene sequence: CDR1 SQVTM, CDR2 ANQGSEA. The CDR3 region is CSGGRGNREQFF. The CDR3 nucleotides are TGCAGCGGGGGGCGGGGGAATCGTGAGCAGTTCTTC.

This sequence joins TRBV15 and TRBJ2-1, with D perhaps matching TRBD2 (6 bases). Germline CDR1 is LNHNV and CDR2 is YYDKDF (reference sequence). The length of the CDR3 is 16 residues. The V end was cut by 0 bases, the J end by 6 bases, with 15 bases between. This CDR3 is CATSRDRAGRGNEQFF. The CDR3, as DNA: TGTGCCACCAGCAGAGATAGGGCGGGGAGAGGCAATGAGCAGTTCTTC.